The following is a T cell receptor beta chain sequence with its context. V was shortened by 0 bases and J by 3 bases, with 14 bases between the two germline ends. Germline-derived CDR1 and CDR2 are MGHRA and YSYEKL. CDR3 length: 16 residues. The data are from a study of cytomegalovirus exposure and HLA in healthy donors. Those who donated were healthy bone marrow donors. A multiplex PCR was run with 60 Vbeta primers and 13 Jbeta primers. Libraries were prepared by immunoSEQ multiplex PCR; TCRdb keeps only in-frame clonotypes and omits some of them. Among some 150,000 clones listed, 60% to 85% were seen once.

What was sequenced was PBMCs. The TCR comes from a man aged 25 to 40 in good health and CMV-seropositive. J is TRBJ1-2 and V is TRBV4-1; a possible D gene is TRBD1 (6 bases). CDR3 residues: CASSQDGGALDYGYTF. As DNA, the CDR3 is TGCGCCAGCAGCCAAGATGGGGGGGCGCTGGACTATGGCTACACCTTC.